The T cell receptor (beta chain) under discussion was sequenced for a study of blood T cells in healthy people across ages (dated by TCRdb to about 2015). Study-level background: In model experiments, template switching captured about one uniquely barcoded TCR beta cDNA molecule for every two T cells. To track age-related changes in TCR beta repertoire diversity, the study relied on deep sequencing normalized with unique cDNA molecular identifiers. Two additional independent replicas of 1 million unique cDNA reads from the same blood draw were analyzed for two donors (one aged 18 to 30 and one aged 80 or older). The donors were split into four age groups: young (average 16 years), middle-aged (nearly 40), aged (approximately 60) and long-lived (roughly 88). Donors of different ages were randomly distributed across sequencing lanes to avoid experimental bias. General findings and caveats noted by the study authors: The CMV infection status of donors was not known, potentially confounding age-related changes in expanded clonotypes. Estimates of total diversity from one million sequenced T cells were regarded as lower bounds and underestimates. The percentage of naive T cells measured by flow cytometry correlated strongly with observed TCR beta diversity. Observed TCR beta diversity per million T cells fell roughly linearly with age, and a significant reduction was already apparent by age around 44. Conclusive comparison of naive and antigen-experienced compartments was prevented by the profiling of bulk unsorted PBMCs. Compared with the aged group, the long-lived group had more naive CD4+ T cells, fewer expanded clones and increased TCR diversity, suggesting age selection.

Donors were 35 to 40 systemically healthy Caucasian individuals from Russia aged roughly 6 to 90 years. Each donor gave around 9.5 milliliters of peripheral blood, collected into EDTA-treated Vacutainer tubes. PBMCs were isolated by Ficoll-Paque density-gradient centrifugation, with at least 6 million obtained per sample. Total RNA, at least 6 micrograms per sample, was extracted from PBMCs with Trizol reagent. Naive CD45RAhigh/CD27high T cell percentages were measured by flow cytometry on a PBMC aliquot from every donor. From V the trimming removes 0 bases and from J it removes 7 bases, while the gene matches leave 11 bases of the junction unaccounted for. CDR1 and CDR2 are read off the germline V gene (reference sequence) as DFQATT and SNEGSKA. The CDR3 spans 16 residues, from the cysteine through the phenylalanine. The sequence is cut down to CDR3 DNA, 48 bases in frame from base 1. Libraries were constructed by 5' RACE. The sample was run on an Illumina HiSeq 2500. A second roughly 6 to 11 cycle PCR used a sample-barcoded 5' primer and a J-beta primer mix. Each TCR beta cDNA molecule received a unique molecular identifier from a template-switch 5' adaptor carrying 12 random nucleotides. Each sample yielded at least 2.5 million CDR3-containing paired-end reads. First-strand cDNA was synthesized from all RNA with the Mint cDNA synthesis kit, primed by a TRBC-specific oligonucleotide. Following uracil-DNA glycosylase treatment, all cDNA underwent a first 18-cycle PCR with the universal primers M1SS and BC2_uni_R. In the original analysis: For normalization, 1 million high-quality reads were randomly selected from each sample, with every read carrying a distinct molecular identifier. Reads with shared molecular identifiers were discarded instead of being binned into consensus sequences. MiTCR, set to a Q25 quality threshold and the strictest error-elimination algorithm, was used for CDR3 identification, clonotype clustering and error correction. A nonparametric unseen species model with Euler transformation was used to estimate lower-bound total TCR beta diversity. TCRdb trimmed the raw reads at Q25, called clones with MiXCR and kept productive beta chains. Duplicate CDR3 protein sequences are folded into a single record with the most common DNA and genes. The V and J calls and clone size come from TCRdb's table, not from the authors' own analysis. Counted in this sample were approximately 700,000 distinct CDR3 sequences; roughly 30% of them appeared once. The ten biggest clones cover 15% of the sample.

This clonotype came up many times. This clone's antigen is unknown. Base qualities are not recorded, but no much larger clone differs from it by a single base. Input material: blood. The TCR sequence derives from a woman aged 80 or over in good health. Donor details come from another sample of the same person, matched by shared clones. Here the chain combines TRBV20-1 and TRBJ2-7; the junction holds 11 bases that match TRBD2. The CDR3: CSARDGRLAGGMEQYF. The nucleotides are TGCAGTGCTAGAGATGGGAGGCTAGCGGGGGGTATGGAGCAGTACTTC.